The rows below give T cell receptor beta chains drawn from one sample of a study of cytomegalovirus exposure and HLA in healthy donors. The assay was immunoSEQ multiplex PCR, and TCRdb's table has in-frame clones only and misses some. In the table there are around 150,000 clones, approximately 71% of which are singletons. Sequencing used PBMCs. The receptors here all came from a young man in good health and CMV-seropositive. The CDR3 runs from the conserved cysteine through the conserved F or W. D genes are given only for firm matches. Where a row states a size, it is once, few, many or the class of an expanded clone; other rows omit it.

CASASGGGSAISSEQYF	TGCGCCAGCGCGTCTGGGGGGGGCTCCGCGATCTCGTCCGAGCAGTACTTC	.	TRBV5-1	.	TRBJ2-7
CASSQSGTENSYEQYF	TGTGCCAGCAGCCAATCCGGGACAGAGAACTCCTACGAGCAGTACTTC	.	TRBV4-2	TRBD1	TRBJ2-7
CASSLTQGRTNEKLFF	TGTGCCAGCAGCTTAACCCAGGGTCGGACTAATGAAAAACTGTTTTTT	.	TRBV7-9	.	TRBJ1-4
CASSALTAGAFF	TGTGCCAGCAGTGCCTTGACAGCGGGCGCTTTCTTT	.	TRBV6-1	.	TRBJ1-1
CASSPPKLTVPTPSEQFF	TGTGCCAGCTCACCCCCAAAGCTGACAGTCCCTACTCCCAGTGAGCAGTTCTTC	few	TRBV18	.	TRBJ2-1
CASSPTGGSYEQYF	TGTGCCAGCAGTCCGACAGGGGGGTCCTACGAGCAGTACTTC	.	TRBV6-5	TRBD1	TRBJ2-7
CASSLDRASETFF	TGCGCCAGCAGCTTGGACAGGGCATCCGAAACTTTCTTT	.	TRBV5-1	.	TRBJ1-1
CASSGGGQGQDTQYF	TGTGCCAGCAGTGGGGGGGGACAGGGGCAAGATACGCAGTATTTT	few	TRBV2	TRBD1	TRBJ2-3
CASSLSENTEAFF	TGTGCTAGCAGCTTATCAGAGAACACTGAAGCTTTCTTT	.	TRBV7-7	.	TRBJ1-1
CASSLAAVADTQYF	TGTGCCAGCAGCTTAGCAGCGGTGGCAGATACGCAGTATTTT	.	TRBV7-2	.	TRBJ2-3
CASSGGVSSYEQYF	TGCGCCAGCAGTGGAGGAGTGAGCTCCTACGAGCAGTACTTC	few	TRBV10-1	.	TRBJ2-7
CASSSETFGLAYNEQFF	TGTGCCAGCAGCTCTGAAACGTTTGGACTAGCCTACAATGAGCAGTTCTTC	.	TRBV7-2	TRBD2	TRBJ2-1
CSTSPTSGLFYEQYF	TGTTCCACCAGCCCAACTAGCGGGTTATTCTACGAGCAGTACTTC	.	TRBV15	TRBD2	TRBJ2-7
CASSQSRGQGNYEQYF	TGTGCCAGCTCCCAGAGCAGAGGACAGGGGAACTACGAGCAGTACTTC	.	TRBV18	TRBD1	TRBJ2-7
CASSFGQRGYEQYF	TGTGCCAGCAGTTTCGGCCAACGGGGCTACGAGCAGTACTTC	.	TRBV28	.	TRBJ2-7
CASSPTGGNEKLFF	TGTGCCAGCTCACCAACAGGGGGAAATGAAAAACTGTTTTTT	once	TRBV18	TRBD1	TRBJ1-4
CASSEALRSEQFF	TGTGCCAGCAGTGAAGCGCTTCGGAGTGAGCAGTTCTTC	.	TRBV2	.	TRBJ2-1
CAWRADPSTDTQYF	TGTGCCTGGAGAGCGGACCCTAGCACAGATACGCAGTATTTT	once	TRBV30	.	TRBJ2-3
CASSLRGTYEQYF	TGCGCCAGCAGCTTGCGGGGGACCTACGAGCAGTACTTC	once	TRBV5-1	.	TRBJ2-7
CASSSRQGVDEQYF	TGTGCCAGCAGCTCCCGACAGGGGGTGGACGAGCAGTACTTC	.	TRBV11-2	TRBD1	TRBJ2-7
CASSLAGLAAGKSSYEQYF	TGCGCCAGCAGCCTCGCGGGACTAGCGGCCGGTAAGAGCTCCTACGAGCAGTACTTC	.	TRBV5-1	TRBD2	TRBJ2-7